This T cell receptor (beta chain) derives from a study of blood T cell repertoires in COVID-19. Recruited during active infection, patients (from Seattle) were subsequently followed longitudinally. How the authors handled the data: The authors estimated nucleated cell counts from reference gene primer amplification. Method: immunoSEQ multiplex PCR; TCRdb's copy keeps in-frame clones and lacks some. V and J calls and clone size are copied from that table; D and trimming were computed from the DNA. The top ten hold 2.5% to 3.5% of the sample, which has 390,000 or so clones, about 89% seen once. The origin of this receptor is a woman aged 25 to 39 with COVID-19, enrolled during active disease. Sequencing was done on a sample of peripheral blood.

CDR3 loop: CASSRGALLSYEQYF. CDR3 nucleotide sequence: TGTGCCAGCAGTCGGGGAGCCTTACTATCCTACGAGCAGTACTTC. The J gene is TRBJ2-7, the V gene TRBV6-5; the D gene is possibly TRBD2 (5 bases). Germline CDR1 and CDR2: MNHEY and SVGAGI. The CDR3 extends over 15 amino acids. Between the trimmed V and J ends, which lost 5 bases and 1 base, there was a span of 15 bases.